This TCR beta chain comes out of a study of blood T cell repertoires in COVID-19. Whole-study context: T cells, B-cell-depleted T cells, or PBMCs supplied cDNA or gDNA.

The authors' processing: Cell counts per sample came from amplifying reference gene primers. Repertoires were generated with immunoSEQ multiplex PCR, while TCRdb's copy carries only in-frame clones and drops some. That table furnishes V, J and clone size, whereas the DNA furnished D and trimming. Of 150,000 to 200,000 clones in the sample, 80% to 90% were seen once. V lost 3 bases and J 4 bases, leaving 10 bases between the germline ends. The germline CDR1 and CDR2 sequences are SGHNT and YYREEE (reference sequence). There are 13 residues in the CDR3. The sequence derives from a man aged 40-49 years with active or convalescent COVID-19. The specimen sequenced was peripheral blood. The V call is TRBV5-4, the J call TRBJ1-2, with D possibly TRBD1 on 5 matching bases. In DNA, the CDR3 is TGTGCCAGCAGCTCTTCGGGGGGCTATGGCTACACCTTC. Translating gives CASSSSGGYGYTF.